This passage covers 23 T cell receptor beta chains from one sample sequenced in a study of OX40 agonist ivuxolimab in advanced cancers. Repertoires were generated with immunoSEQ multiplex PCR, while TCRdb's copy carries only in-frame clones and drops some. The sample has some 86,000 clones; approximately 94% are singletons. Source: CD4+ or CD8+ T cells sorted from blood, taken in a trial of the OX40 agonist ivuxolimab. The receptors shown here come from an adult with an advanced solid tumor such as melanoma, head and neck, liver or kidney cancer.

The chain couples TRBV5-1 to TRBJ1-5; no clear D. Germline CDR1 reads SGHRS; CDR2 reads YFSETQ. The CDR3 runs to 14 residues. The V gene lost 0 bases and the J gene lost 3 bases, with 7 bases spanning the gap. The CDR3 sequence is CASSLDMTNQPQHF. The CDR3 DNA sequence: TGCGCCAGCAGCTTGGATATGACCAATCAGCCCCAGCATTTT.

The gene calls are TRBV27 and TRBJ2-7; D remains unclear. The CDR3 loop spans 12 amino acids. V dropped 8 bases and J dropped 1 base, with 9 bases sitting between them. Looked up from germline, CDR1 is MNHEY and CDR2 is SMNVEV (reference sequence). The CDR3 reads CASGFTSYEQYF. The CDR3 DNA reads TGTGCCAGCGGGTTCACGTCCTACGAGCAGTACTTC.

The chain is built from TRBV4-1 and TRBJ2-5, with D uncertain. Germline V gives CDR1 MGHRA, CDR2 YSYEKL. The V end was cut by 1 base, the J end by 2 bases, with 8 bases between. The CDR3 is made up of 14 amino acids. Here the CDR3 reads CASSQGRNQETQYF. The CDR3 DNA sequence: TGCGCCAGCAGCCAAGGACGAAATCAAGAGACCCAGTACTTC.

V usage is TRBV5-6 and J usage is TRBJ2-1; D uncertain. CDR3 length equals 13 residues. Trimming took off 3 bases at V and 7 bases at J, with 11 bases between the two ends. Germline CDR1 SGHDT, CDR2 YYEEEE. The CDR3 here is CASSSETGNEQFF. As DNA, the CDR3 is TGTGCCAGCAGCTCAGAGACGGGTAATGAGCAGTTCTTC.

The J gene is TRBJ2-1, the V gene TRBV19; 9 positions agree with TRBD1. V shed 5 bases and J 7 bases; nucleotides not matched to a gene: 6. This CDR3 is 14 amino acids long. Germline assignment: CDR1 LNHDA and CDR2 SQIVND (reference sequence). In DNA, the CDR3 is TGTGCCAGTAGTCCCGGGACAGGGACAAATGAGCAGTTCTTC. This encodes CASSPGTGTNEQFF.

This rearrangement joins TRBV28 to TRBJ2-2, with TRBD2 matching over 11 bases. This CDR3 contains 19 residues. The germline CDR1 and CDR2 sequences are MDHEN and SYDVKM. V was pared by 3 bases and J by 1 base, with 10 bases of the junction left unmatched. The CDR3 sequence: CASSFPTSTSGENTGELFF. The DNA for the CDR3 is TGTGCCAGCAGTTTTCCCACCTCGACTAGCGGGGAGAACACCGGGGAGCTGTTTTTT.

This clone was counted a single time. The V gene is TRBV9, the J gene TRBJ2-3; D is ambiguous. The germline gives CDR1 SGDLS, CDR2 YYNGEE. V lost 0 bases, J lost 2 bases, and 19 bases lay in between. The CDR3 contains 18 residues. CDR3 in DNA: TGTGCCAGCAGCGTAGGGCGGCCACGGGCGGCAATCACAGATACGCAGTATTTT. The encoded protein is CASSVGRPRAAITDTQYF.

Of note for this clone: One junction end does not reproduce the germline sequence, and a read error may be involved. DNA for the CDR3: TGTGCCAGCAGCGACCCTCGGCCTCGACGGGACTTC. Amino acid sequence: CASSDPRPRRDF. This chain links TRBV9 with TRBJ2-5; D not resolved. CDR1 and CDR2 (germline): SGDLS, YYNGEE. The CDR3 runs to 12 residues.

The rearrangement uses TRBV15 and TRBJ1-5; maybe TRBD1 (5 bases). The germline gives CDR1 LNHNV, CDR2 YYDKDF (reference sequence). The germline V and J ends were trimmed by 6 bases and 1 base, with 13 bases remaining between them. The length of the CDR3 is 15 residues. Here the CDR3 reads CATSGRGNSNQPQHF. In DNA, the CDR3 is TGTGCCACCAGTGGGCGGGGCAACAGCAATCAGCCCCAGCATTTT.

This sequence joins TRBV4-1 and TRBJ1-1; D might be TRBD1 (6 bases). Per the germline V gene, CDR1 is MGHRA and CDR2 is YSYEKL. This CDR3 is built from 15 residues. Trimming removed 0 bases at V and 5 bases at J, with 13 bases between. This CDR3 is CASSQDPRGGTEAFF. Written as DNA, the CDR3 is TGCGCCAGCAGCCAAGACCCCAGGGGCGGAACTGAAGCTTTCTTT.

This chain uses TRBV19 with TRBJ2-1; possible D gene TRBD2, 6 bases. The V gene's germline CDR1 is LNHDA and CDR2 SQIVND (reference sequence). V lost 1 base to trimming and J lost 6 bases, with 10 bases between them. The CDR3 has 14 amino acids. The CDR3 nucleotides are TGTGCCAGTAGTATAGTCGGGAGTAGCAATGAGCAGTTCTTC. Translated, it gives CASSIVGSSNEQFF.

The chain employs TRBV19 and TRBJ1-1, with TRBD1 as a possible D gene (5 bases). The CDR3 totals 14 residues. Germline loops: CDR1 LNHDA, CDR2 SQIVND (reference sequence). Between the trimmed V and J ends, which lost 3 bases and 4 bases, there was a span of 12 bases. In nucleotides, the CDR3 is TGTGCCAGTAGTATCAAGGGAGGGGTCACTGAAGCTTTCTTT. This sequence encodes CASSIKGGVTEAFF. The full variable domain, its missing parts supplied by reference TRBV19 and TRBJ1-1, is DGGITQSPKYLFRKEGQNVTLSCEQNLNHDAMYWYRQDPGQGLRLIYYSQIVNDFQKGDIAEGYSVSREKKESFPLTVTSAQKNPTAFYLCASSIKGGVTEAFFGQGTRLTVV.

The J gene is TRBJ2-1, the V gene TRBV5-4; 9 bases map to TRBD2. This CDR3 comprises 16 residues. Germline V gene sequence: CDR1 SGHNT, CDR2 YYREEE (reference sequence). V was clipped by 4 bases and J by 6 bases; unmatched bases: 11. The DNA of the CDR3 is TGTGCCAGCAGCCCACCGGGACTAGCAGTGGTCAATGAGCAGTTCTTC. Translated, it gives CASSPPGLAVVNEQFF.

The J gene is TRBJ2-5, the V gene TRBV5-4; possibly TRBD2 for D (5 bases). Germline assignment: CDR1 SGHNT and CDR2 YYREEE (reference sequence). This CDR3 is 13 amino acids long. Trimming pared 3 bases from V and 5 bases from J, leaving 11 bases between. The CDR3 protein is CASSSGSRETQYF. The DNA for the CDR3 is TGTGCCAGCAGCTCGGGATCACGCGAGACCCAGTACTTC.

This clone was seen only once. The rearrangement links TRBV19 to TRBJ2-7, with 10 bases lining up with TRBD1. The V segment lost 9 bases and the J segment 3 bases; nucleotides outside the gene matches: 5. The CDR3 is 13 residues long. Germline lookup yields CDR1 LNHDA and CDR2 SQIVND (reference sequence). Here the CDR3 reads CASTGTGDYEQYF. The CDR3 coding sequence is TGTGCCAGCACCGGGACAGGGGACTACGAGCAGTACTTC.

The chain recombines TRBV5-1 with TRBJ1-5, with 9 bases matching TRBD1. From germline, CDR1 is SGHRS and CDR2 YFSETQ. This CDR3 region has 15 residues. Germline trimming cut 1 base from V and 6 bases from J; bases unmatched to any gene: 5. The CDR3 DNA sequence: TGCGCCAGCAGCTTGTGGACAGGGGCCGTTCAGCCCCAGCATTTT. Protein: CASSLWTGAVQPQHF.

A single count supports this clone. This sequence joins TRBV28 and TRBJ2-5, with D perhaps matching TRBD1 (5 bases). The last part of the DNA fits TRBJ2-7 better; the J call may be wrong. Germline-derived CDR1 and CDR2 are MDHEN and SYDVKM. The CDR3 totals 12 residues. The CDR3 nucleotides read TGTGCCAGCAGATTGGACACTTACGAGCAGTACTTC. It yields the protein CASRLDTYEQYF.

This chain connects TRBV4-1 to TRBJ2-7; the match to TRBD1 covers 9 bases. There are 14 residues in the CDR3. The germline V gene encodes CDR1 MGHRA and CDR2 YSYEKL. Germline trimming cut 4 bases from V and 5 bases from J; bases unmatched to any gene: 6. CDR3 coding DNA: TGCGCCAGCAGCCTGGGACAGGGAAGTCACGAGCAGTACTTC. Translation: CASSLGQGSHEQYF.

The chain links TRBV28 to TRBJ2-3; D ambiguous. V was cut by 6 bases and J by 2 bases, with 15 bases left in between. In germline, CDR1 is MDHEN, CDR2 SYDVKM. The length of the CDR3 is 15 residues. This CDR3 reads CASRAPAGLTDTQYF. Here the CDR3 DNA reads TGTGCCAGCAGAGCCCCGGCAGGCCTCACAGATACGCAGTATTTT.

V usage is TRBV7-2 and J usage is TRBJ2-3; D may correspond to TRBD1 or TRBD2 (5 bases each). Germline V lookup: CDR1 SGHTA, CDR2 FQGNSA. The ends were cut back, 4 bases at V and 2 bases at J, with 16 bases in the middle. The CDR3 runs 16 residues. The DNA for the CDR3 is TGTGCCAGCAGCTCCCCGGGACGGAGAAACACAGATACGCAGTATTTT. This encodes CASSSPGRRNTDTQYF.

CDR3 amino acids: CASSSTNQGNTGELFF. The CDR3 region has the DNA TGTGCCAGCAGTTCCACAAATCAGGGGAACACCGGGGAGCTGTTTTTT. The rearrangement joins TRBV27 to TRBJ2-2, with D perhaps TRBD1 (5 bases). The V end lost 4 bases, the J end lost 1 base, and 13 bases lay between the germline ends. Germline CDR1 is MNHEY and CDR2 is SMNVEV (reference sequence). This CDR3 contains 16 residues.

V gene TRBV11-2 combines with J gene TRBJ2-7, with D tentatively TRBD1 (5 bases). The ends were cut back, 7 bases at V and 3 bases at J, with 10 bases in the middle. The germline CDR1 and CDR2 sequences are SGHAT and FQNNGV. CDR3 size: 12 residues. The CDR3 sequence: CASTERGYEQYF. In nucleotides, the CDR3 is TGTGCCAGCACCGAAAGGGGCTACGAGCAGTACTTC.

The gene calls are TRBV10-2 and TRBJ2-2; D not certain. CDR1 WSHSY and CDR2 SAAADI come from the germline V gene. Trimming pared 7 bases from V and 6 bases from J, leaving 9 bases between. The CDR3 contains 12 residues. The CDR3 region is CASIRAAGELFF. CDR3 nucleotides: TGCGCCAGCATTCGGGCGGCCGGGGAGCTGTTTTTT.